The TCR beta chain described here comes from a study of blood T cells in healthy people across ages. Then a second PCR, running about 7 to 11 cycles, was carried out with a sample-barcoded 5' primer and a J-beta primer mix. TCRdb re-analysed the 5' RACE reads in MiXCR, keeping a single row per CDR3 protein. The sample comprises around 1.5 million distinct CDR3 sequences, 59% of which are singletons, and 6.7% rests with the top ten. The CDR3 sequence is 15 residues long. J was trimmed by 5 bases and V by 6 bases; bases with no gene match: 10. Germline CDR1 is DFQATT and CDR2 is SNEGSKA (reference sequence).

Sequencing was done on a sample of blood. The chain links TRBV20-1 to TRBJ2-3; 11 bases are a match to TRBD2. The TCR comes from a man between 18 and 35 years old in good health. CDR3 nucleotides: TGCAGTGCAACTATAGCGGGGGGGCCAGGAGATACGCAGTATTTT. Encoded protein: CSATIAGGPGDTQYF.